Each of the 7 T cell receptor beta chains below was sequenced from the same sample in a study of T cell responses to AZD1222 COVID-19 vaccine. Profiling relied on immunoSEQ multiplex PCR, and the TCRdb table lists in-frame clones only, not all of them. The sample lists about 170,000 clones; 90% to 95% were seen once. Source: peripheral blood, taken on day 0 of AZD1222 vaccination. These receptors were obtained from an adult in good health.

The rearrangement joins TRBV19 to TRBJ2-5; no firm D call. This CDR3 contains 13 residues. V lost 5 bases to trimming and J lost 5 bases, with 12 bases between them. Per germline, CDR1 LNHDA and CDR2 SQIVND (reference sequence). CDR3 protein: CASSLSFAETQYF. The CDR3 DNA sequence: TGTGCCAGTAGTCTAAGTTTTGCGGAGACCCAGTACTTC.

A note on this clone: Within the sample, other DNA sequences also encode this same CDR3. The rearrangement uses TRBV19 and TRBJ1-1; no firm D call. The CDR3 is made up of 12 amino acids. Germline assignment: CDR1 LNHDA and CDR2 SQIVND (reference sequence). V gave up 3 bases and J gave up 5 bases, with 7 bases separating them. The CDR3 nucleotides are TGTGCCAGTAGTATCGGAAGGACTGAAGCTTTCTTT. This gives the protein CASSIGRTEAFF.

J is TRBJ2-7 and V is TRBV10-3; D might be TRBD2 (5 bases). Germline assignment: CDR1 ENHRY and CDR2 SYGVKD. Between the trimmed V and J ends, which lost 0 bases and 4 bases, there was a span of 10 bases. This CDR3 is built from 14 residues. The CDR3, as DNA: TGTGCCATCAGTGAGTCGGGGAGACCATACGAGCAGTACTTC. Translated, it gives CAISESGRPYEQYF.

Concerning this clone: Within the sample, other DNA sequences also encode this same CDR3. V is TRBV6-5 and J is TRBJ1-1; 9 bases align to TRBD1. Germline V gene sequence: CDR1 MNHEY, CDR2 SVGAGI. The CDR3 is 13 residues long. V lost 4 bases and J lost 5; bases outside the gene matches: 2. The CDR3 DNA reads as TGTGCCAGCAGTTTGACAGGGGGGACTGAAGCTTTCTTT. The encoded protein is CASSLTGGTEAFF.

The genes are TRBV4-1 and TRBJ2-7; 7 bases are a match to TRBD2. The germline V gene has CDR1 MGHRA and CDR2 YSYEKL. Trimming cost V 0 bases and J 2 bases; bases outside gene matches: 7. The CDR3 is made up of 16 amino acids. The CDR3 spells CASSQDLTSVAYEQYF. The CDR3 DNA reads TGCGCCAGCAGCCAAGATCTCACTAGCGTCGCCTACGAGCAGTACTTC.

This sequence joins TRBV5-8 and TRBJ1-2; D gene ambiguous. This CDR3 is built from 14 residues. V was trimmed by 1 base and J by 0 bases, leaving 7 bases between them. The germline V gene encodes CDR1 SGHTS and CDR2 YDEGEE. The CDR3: CASSLRAPNYGYTF. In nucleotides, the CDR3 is TGTGCCAGCAGCTTGAGGGCTCCTAACTATGGCTACACCTTC. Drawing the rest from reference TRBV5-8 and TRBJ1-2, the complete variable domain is EAGVTQSPTHLIKTRGQQATLRCSPISGHTSVYWYQQALGLGLQFLLWYDEGEERNRGNFPPRFSGRQFPNYSSELNVNALELEDSALYLCASSLRAPNYGYTFGSGTRLTVV.

CDR3 loop: CASRHWTDPNEKLFF. CDR3 nucleotides: TGTGCCAGCCGCCATTGGACAGATCCTAATGAAAAACTGTTTTTT. V usage is TRBV5-6 and J usage is TRBJ1-4, with a tentative D call TRBD1 (6 bases). The CDR3 sequence is 15 residues long. Germline CDR1 and CDR2: SGHDT and YYEEEE. Trimming left V 7 bases short and J 3 bases short, with 16 bases between.